These T cell receptor beta chains were read from a single sample in a study of CD8+ T cells in alopecia areata. Clones were sequenced by immunoSEQ multiplex PCR, and TCRdb holds only the in-frame ones, with some missing. The sample carries about 280,000 clones, nearly 60% recorded once. Sequencing used CD4+ T cells sorted from blood, obtained at week 24, from a patient treated with tofacitinib. The receptors were sampled from a human donor with alopecia areata. The CDR3 runs from the conserved cysteine through the conserved F or W. D genes are given only for firm matches. The size of a clone is reported for some rows only, either as once, few or many, or as a class for expanded clones.

d_call: -; clone_size: few; j_call: TRBJ1-4; v_call: TRBV5-1; cdr3_nt: TGCGCCAGCAGTCTCGGGAGCAATCCGGTTAATGAAAAACTGTTTTTT; cdr3_aa: CASSLGSNPVNEKLFF
d_call: TRBD1; clone_size: -; j_call: TRBJ2-7; v_call: TRBV7-9; cdr3_nt: TGTGCCAGCAGCCCTCCTTCCGGGACAGGGGTGCTTGAGCAGTACTTC; cdr3_aa: CASSPPSGTGVLEQYF
d_call: TRBD2; clone_size: -; j_call: TRBJ2-1; v_call: TRBV7-2; cdr3_nt: TGTGCCAGCAGCTCCGGGGGGGCGAGGGCCCCATCCTACTACAATGAGCAGTTCTTC; cdr3_aa: CASSSGGARAPSYYNEQFF
d_call: -; clone_size: -; j_call: TRBJ1-1; v_call: TRBV5-1; cdr3_nt: TGCGCCAGCAGCTTGGAGCAGTCCTCAGGAGCTTTCTTT; cdr3_aa: CASSLEQSSGAFF
d_call: -; clone_size: -; j_call: TRBJ2-2; v_call: TRBV29-1; cdr3_nt: TGCAGCGTTGTTAGTGGCACCGGGGAGCTGTTTTTT; cdr3_aa: CSVVSGTGELFF
d_call: TRBD1; clone_size: few; j_call: TRBJ1-2; v_call: TRBV29-1; cdr3_nt: TGCAGCGTTGATATTCGGACAGGGGCAGAGAACTATGGCTACACCTTC; cdr3_aa: CSVDIRTGAENYGYTF
d_call: -; clone_size: few; j_call: TRBJ2-1; v_call: TRBV29-1; cdr3_nt: TGCAGCGTTGTTTACAGGGTCAGGCACGACTCCTACAATGAGCAGTTCTTC; cdr3_aa: CSVVYRVRHDSYNEQFF
d_call: -; clone_size: -; j_call: TRBJ2-7; v_call: TRBV6-5; cdr3_nt: TGTGCCAGCAGTTACTCCCTCCCGACAGGAGGCGAGCAGTACTTC; cdr3_aa: CASSYSLPTGGEQYF
d_call: TRBD1; clone_size: -; j_call: TRBJ2-5; v_call: TRBV30; cdr3_nt: TGTGCCTGGAGTTTGGGACAGGGGGAGGAGACCCAGTACTTC; cdr3_aa: CAWSLGQGEETQYF
d_call: -; clone_size: -; j_call: TRBJ1-1; v_call: TRBV30; cdr3_nt: TGTGCCTGGAGTGCAGGGTGGGACACTGAAGCTTTCTTT; cdr3_aa: CAWSAGWDTEAFF
d_call: -; clone_size: few; j_call: TRBJ1-5; v_call: TRBV30; cdr3_nt: TGTGCCTGGAGTGTCTACAGGAGTAGCAATCAGCCCCAGCATTTT; cdr3_aa: CAWSVYRSSNQPQHF
d_call: -; clone_size: -; j_call: TRBJ2-5; v_call: TRBV20-1; cdr3_nt: TGCAGTGCTAGTCACGAGACCCAGTACTTC; cdr3_aa: CSASHETQYF
d_call: TRBD1; clone_size: -; j_call: TRBJ1-5; v_call: TRBV2; cdr3_nt: TGTGCCAGCAGCCCTACAGGGGGCGATCAGCCCCAGCATTTT; cdr3_aa: CASSPTGGDQPQHF
d_call: -; clone_size: few; j_call: TRBJ2-3; v_call: TRBV9; cdr3_nt: TGTGCCAGCAGGAACCGGGACCACCGCACAGATACGCAGTATTTT; cdr3_aa: CASRNRDHRTDTQYF
d_call: -; clone_size: -; j_call: TRBJ2-7; v_call: TRBV30; cdr3_nt: TGTGCCTCTGGCGCTAGGCGGAACGAGCAGTACTTC; cdr3_aa: CASGARRNEQYF
d_call: -; clone_size: -; j_call: TRBJ2-7; v_call: TRBV5-1; cdr3_nt: TGCGCCAGCAGCTTGCAGGGACCGGACGAGCAGTACTTC; cdr3_aa: CASSLQGPDEQYF
d_call: -; clone_size: -; j_call: TRBJ2-5; v_call: TRBV10-3; cdr3_nt: TGTGCCATCAGTGATAGAGAGACCCAGTACTTC; cdr3_aa: CAISDRETQYF
d_call: -; clone_size: -; j_call: TRBJ1-1; v_call: TRBV10-3; cdr3_nt: TGTGCCATCAGTACTAACATGAACACTGAAGCTTTCTTT; cdr3_aa: CAISTNMNTEAFF
d_call: -; clone_size: few; j_call: TRBJ2-5; v_call: TRBV19; cdr3_nt: TGTGCCACCCGCCCGCGGGACAGCAGGGAGACCCAGTACTTC; cdr3_aa: CATRPRDSRETQYF
d_call: -; clone_size: -; j_call: TRBJ2-7; v_call: TRBV7-9; cdr3_nt: TGTGCCAGCAGCTCCTTTCCGGGACCACCCCTCGAGCAGTACTTC; cdr3_aa: CASSSFPGPPLEQYF
d_call: TRBD2; clone_size: once; j_call: TRBJ2-1; v_call: TRBV7-7; cdr3_nt: TGTGCTAGCAGTCGGCTAGCGGGGGGGTATGAGCAGTTCTTC; cdr3_aa: CASSRLAGGYEQFF
d_call: TRBD2; clone_size: -; j_call: TRBJ2-5; v_call: TRBV6-5; cdr3_nt: TGTGCCAGCAGTTATGGGGCCGCGGGGGTAGCGGAGACCCAGTACTTC; cdr3_aa: CASSYGAAGVAETQYF
d_call: -; clone_size: -; j_call: TRBJ2-1; v_call: TRBV28; cdr3_nt: TGTGCCAGCAGCCCCATTTTTACCTACAATGAGCAGTTCTTC; cdr3_aa: CASSPIFTYNEQFF
d_call: -; clone_size: few; j_call: TRBJ1-2; v_call: TRBV6-5; cdr3_nt: TGTGCCAGCAGTTACTCGAATTCCGGGAATGGCTACACCTTC; cdr3_aa: CASSYSNSGNGYTF
d_call: TRBD1; clone_size: -; j_call: TRBJ2-1; v_call: TRBV29-1; cdr3_nt: TGCAGCGTTGTCCCGGGACAGGGGACCCATGAGCAGTTCTTC; cdr3_aa: CSVVPGQGTHEQFF
d_call: -; clone_size: -; j_call: TRBJ2-3; v_call: TRBV7-2; cdr3_nt: TGTGCCAGCAGCTTCTATGGAGATACGCAGTATTTT; cdr3_aa: CASSFYGDTQYF
d_call: -; clone_size: few; j_call: TRBJ1-5; v_call: TRBV29-1; cdr3_nt: TGCAGCGTGGGGACTGGCGTTGATCAGCCCCAGCATTTT; cdr3_aa: CSVGTGVDQPQHF
d_call: -; clone_size: -; j_call: TRBJ1-1; v_call: TRBV29-1; cdr3_nt: TGCAGCGTTGGGTCGTCGAAGACGGAAGCTTTCTTT; cdr3_aa: CSVGSSKTEAFF
d_call: TRBD1; clone_size: -; j_call: TRBJ1-1; v_call: TRBV9; cdr3_nt: TGTGCCAGCAGCGTAGGGACAGGGAACACTGAAGCTTTCTTT; cdr3_aa: CASSVGTGNTEAFF
d_call: -; clone_size: few; j_call: TRBJ2-3; v_call: TRBV5-1; cdr3_nt: TGCGCCAGCAGCTTGGCCGATGTCCCTCGCACAGATACGCAGTATTTT; cdr3_aa: CASSLADVPRTDTQYF
d_call: -; clone_size: -; j_call: TRBJ1-1; v_call: TRBV6-6; cdr3_nt: TGTGCCAGCAGTAAACCGGGACAAAACACTGAAGCTTTCTTT; cdr3_aa: CASSKPGQNTEAFF
d_call: -; clone_size: -; j_call: TRBJ1-2; v_call: TRBV20-1; cdr3_nt: TGCAGTGCCCCCCGGGGGAATGGCTACACCTTC; cdr3_aa: CSAPRGNGYTF
d_call: -; clone_size: -; j_call: TRBJ2-1; v_call: TRBV2; cdr3_nt: TGTGCCAGCAGTTACTATTCTGAGCAGTTCTTC; cdr3_aa: CASSYYSEQFF
d_call: TRBD1; clone_size: once; j_call: TRBJ1-1; v_call: TRBV5-6; cdr3_nt: TGTGCCAGCGGCCGCCGGGGCAGGGGGTCGAGCACTGAAGCTTTCTTT; cdr3_aa: CASGRRGRGSSTEAFF
d_call: -; clone_size: -; j_call: TRBJ1-3; v_call: TRBV9; cdr3_nt: TGTGCCAGCAGCGTAGACAGCGGGGGAAACACCATATATTTT; cdr3_aa: CASSVDSGGNTIYF
d_call: -; clone_size: -; j_call: TRBJ2-5; v_call: TRBV27; cdr3_nt: TGTGCCAGCAGTTTGAGGCGGGGTGCTCAAGAGACCCAGTACTTC; cdr3_aa: CASSLRRGAQETQYF
d_call: -; clone_size: once; j_call: TRBJ1-1; v_call: TRBV29-1; cdr3_nt: TGCAGCGTTGGCAGGGAAAGGAGCACTGAAGCTTTCTTT; cdr3_aa: CSVGRERSTEAFF
d_call: -; clone_size: once; j_call: TRBJ1-2; v_call: TRBV30; cdr3_nt: TGTGCCTGGAGTTCCGATCTCCTACGGGATGGCTACACCTTC; cdr3_aa: CAWSSDLLRDGYTF
d_call: -; clone_size: -; j_call: TRBJ2-1; v_call: TRBV7-8; cdr3_nt: TGTGCCAGCCTTCGCGTGAGGGGGGACAATGAGCAGTTCTTC; cdr3_aa: CASLRVRGDNEQFF
d_call: -; clone_size: -; j_call: TRBJ1-2; v_call: TRBV30; cdr3_nt: TGTGCCTGGAGACAGGGATATAACTATGGCTACACCTTC; cdr3_aa: CAWRQGYNYGYTF
d_call: -; clone_size: -; j_call: TRBJ1-2; v_call: TRBV27; cdr3_nt: TGTGCCAGCAGTTTATCGATAAGTAGTCCCTATGGCTACACCTTC; cdr3_aa: CASSLSISSPYGYTF
d_call: TRBD2; clone_size: -; j_call: TRBJ2-5; v_call: TRBV5-6; cdr3_nt: TGTGCCAGCAGCTTGGTAGCGGGGGGAGTTCTCGTGGAGACCCAGTACTTC; cdr3_aa: CASSLVAGGVLVETQYF